Reported below is one T cell receptor (beta chain). Its antigen has not been determined. Base qualities are not provided; no much larger clone lies one nucleotide away. TCRbeta CDR3 regions were amplified from genomic DNA using the immunoSEQ Assay, a bias-controlled multiplex PCR. The study's own analysis went as follows. The number of nucleated cells in each sample was estimated by amplification of reference gene primers within the assay. Sequence reads were collapsed and filtered to measure the absolute abundance of every unique TCRbeta CDR3 rearrangement. For each sample, productive Simpson clonality was calculated as the square root of Simpson's diversity index across productive rearrangements. This is the immuneACCESS table as TCRdb keeps it, with only in-frame sequences that have V and J called. A part of the clones is gone; compared with another copy, unresolved V genes explain less than half, and the rest is unexplained. D and trimming were read from the DNA, whereas the V and J calls and clone size are those reported in that table. Across this sample there are around 250,000 clones, with around 84% seen only once. About 1.6% of the sample lies in the top ten.

These data belong to a study of blood T cell repertoires in COVID-19 (dated by TCRdb to between 2020 and 2021). As for the study more broadly: Samples covering the acute and convalescent phases of COVID-19 were provided by collaborators in the United States, Italy and Spain. The prospective study material was composed of cDNA or gDNA derived from T cells, B-cell-depleted T cells, or PBMCs. The dataset comprised deeply sampled blood TCRbeta repertoires from subjects exposed to, actively infected with, or recovered from COVID-19. A freely available public database, intended as a resource for researchers studying the immune response to SARS-CoV-2, is where the repertoires were released. The samples were drawn from the first 160 participants of the ongoing ImmuneRACE study and from roughly 1,300 subjects provided by 6 global collaborators. Nearly every sample came with metadata listing a de-identified subject ID, COVID-19 status, age in years and sex. Where available, HLA class I and class II types were taken from metadata supplied by the sample provider and were not determined by assay-based typing.

The CDR3, cysteine through phenylalanine, is 15 amino acids long. The sequence is cut down to CDR3 DNA, 45 bases in frame from base 1. The germline V gene (reference sequence) supplies CDR1 LNHDA and CDR2 SQIVND. Germline trimming amounts to 2 bases on V and 4 bases on J, with 7 as the count of junction bases outside the gene matches. On the study overall, not on this receptor specifically: The quantity of clinical and demographic metadata differed by source and by participant and was supplied without curation.

Samples from volunteer blood donors who had recovered from COVID-19 were contributed by a second Seattle source. Whole blood was collected in K2EDTA tubes by collaborating institutions according to the institutions' own protocols. Collaborator samples were shipped for TCRbeta analysis as frozen whole blood, isolated PBMCs, or DNA extracted from either sample type. Sequencing was carried out using peripheral blood. The V and J genes are TRBV19 and TRBJ1-1; 7 central bases correspond to TRBD1. This sequence originates from a middle-aged woman who had recovered from COVID-19. The CDR3 sequence is CASSIMVHRGTEAFF. The nucleotide sequence is TGTGCCAGTAGTATAATGGTCCACAGGGGCACTGAAGCTTTCTTT.